This section outlines one T cell receptor beta chain sequence together with its context. Which cohort a participant joined came from the clinical history participants gave. Recovered participants had two consecutive negative NP/OP PCR tests, healthcare professional clearance, or symptom resolution. The sample belongs to a study of blood T cell repertoires in COVID-19. Method: immunoSEQ multiplex PCR; TCRdb's copy keeps in-frame clones and lacks some. Of around 210,000 clones listed, roughly 90% are singletons. The germline V gene encodes CDR1 MDHEN and CDR2 SYDVKM. V lost 4 bases and J lost 0; bases outside the gene matches: 9. The CDR3 consists of 16 residues.

The V call is TRBV28, the J call TRBJ2-7; 7 positions match TRBD2. The sequence was obtained from a woman aged 18 to 35 who had recovered from COVID-19. The sequenced sample was PBMCs or T cells enriched from blood (not recorded which). CDR3 region: CASSSAGDLSSYEQYF. CDR3 in DNA: TGTGCCAGCAGTTCGGCGGGGGATCTTAGCTCCTACGAGCAGTACTTC. Drawing the rest from reference TRBV28 and TRBJ2-7, the complete variable domain is DVKVTQSSRYLVKRTGEKVFLECVQDMDHENMFWYRQDPGLGLRLIYFSYDVKMKEKGDIPEGYSVSREKKERFSLILESASTNQTSMYLCASSSAGDLSSYEQYFGPGTRLTVT.